This TCR beta chain was retrieved from a study of OX40 agonist ivuxolimab in advanced cancers. In terms of the full investigation: Ivuxolimab was a fully human IgG2 agonistic monoclonal antibody targeting the costimulatory receptor OX40 (CD134). Partial responses occurred in three dose-escalation patients, of whom one had hepatocellular carcinoma and two had cutaneous melanoma. Intravenous ivuxolimab was administered to patients every 2 weeks at six dose levels: 0.01, 0.1, 0.3, 1.5, 3 and 10 mg/kg. A male proportion of roughly 85% and a mean age of about 60 years, ranging from about 20 to 85, were recorded for the dose-escalation cohort. Among the roughly 52 dose-escalation patients, about 20 had hepatocellular carcinoma, some 15 melanoma, 9 renal cell carcinoma and 9 head and neck cancer. The purpose of peripheral TCRbeta sequencing was to test whether ivuxolimab changed TCR sequence diversity and led to clonal T-cell expansion. The paper describes the monotherapy dose-escalation part (N of about 52 patients) of the phase I trial of ivuxolimab. Patients were allowed to have had prior anti-PD-1, anti-PD-L1 or anti-CTLA-4 therapy, and approximately 43% of the dose-escalation patients had previously received checkpoint inhibitors. The research as a whole found: In partial responders in the 0.1-3.0 mg/kg groups, normalized peripheral clonal expansion was found to be among the lowest, especially among CD8+ T cells. At doses of 0.1 to 3.0 mg/kg, clonal expansion of both CD4+ and CD8+ T cells in blood was seen between baseline and week 6. After ivuxolimab, expanded clones were on average more numerous among CD8+ T cells than among CD4+ T cells. The antigen specificity of the peripheral T cells that underwent clonal expansion was not determined. Low levels of normalized T-cell clonal expansion were also seen in some nonresponding patients.

Genomic DNA was isolated from the sorted cells so that the TCRbeta CDR3 region could be sequenced. TCRbeta CDR3 regions were sequenced using the immunoSEQ Assay. TCRdb retrieved this table from immuneACCESS and kept in-frame rearrangements only. Not all clones are present; in checked studies, unresolved V genes account for under half, and no reason is known for the remainder. Recorded for this sample are just over 30,000 clones; approximately 86% of them occurred a single time. Of the sample, roughly 31% is held by the ten largest clones. Regarding this clone: Its antigen target is currently unknown. Per-nucleotide qualities are absent, and no much larger clonotype sits a single base away.

Patients with autoimmune disease history or receiving systemic immunosuppression were excluded from the trial. Peripheral blood for TCR sequencing was collected from all dose cohorts at baseline, on cycle 4 day 1, and on cycle 7 day 1. Samples came from an open-label, multicenter, first-in-human phase I dose-escalation trial of ivuxolimab. Adults with locally advanced or metastatic melanoma, renal cell, hepatocellular, or head and neck squamous cell carcinoma were enrolled in the trial. Before TCR sequencing, CD4+ T cells and CD8+ T cells were sorted from peripheral blood as separate populations. Trimming at the junction amounts to 4 bases on V and 1 base on J, and the germline ends lie 5 bases apart. The CDR3 measures 12 amino acids from cysteine to phenylalanine. The read is trimmed to its CDR3 DNA, 36 bases read in frame from base 1. CDR1 GTSNPN and CDR2 SVGIG were looked up in the germline V gene (reference sequence).

This TCR derives from an adult with an advanced solid tumor such as melanoma, head and neck, liver or kidney cancer. The chain is made from TRBV30 and TRBJ1-3, with no reliable assignment of the D segment. Sequences were derived from CD4+ or CD8+ T cells sorted from blood, sampled in a trial of the OX40 agonist ivuxolimab. For the CDR3, the sequence is CAWKASGNTIYF. The DNA sequence follows: TGTGCCTGGAAAGCTTCTGGAAACACCATATATTTT.